One and the same sample provided the 26 T cell receptor beta chains below, sequenced in a study of cytomegalovirus exposure and HLA in healthy donors. The PCR ran on 60 Vbeta and 13 Jbeta primers. Assay used: immunoSEQ multiplex PCR; TCRdb lists only in-frame clones, some missing. The sample holds some 180,000 clones; 77% are singletons and the top ten take about 4%. Sequencing was carried out using PBMCs. Receptor source: a woman aged 55-75 years in good health and CMV-seropositive.

V and J are TRBV28 and TRBJ2-6, with 8 bases fitting TRBD1. Germline CDR1 and CDR2: MDHEN and SYDVKM. V shed 5 bases, J shed 0 bases, and the junction held 9 bases outside the gene matches. The CDR3 loop spans 18 amino acids. The DNA for the CDR3 is TGTGCCAGCAGTAGCCCGACAGGGGCCCTCTCTGGGGCCAACGTCCTGACTTTC. As protein: CASSSPTGALSGANVLTF. The variable domain in full, with the rest retrieved from reference TRBV28 and TRBJ2-6, is DVKVTQSSRYLVKRTGEKVFLECVQDMDHENMFWYRQDPGLGLRLIYFSYDVKMKEKGDIPEGYSVSREKKERFSLILESASTNQTSMYLCASSSPTGALSGANVLTFGAGSRLTVL.

This chain joins TRBV14 and TRBJ2-3, with D uncertain. V was pared by 6 bases and J by 2 bases, with 12 bases between. The CDR3 is 14 amino acids. From germline, CDR1 is SGHDN and CDR2 FVKESK. In nucleotides, the CDR3 is TGTGCCAGCAGGCCTGACTGGAACACAGATACGCAGTATTTT. Its protein is CASRPDWNTDTQYF.

This rearrangement joins TRBV5-8 to TRBJ2-5, with D tentatively TRBD2 (6 bases). V gave up 1 base and J gave up 5 bases, with 18 bases separating them. The CDR3 spans 16 residues. Germline V gene lookup returns CDR1 SGHTS and CDR2 YDEGEE. Written as DNA, the CDR3 is TGTGCCAGCAGCTTGCATCTAGCAGCTGGGGGGGAGACCCAGTACTTC. Translating gives CASSLHLAAGGETQYF.

The chain's CDR3 is CACSRGYEQYF. CDR3 nucleotide sequence: TGTGCCTGCTCAAGAGGTTACGAGCAGTACTTC. V usage is TRBV30 and J usage is TRBJ2-7; D is unresolved. CDR3 length: 11 residues. The V gene lost 6 bases and the J gene lost 4 bases, with 10 bases spanning the gap. Looked up from germline, CDR1 is GTSNPN and CDR2 is SVGIG (reference sequence).

This clone has a handful of counts. The J gene is TRBJ2-2, the V gene TRBV7-3; 8 bases map to TRBD2. With 5 bases clipped from V and 1 base from J, the junction kept 3 bases outside the gene matches. This CDR3 has 15 amino acids. Germline V gene sequence: CDR1 SGHTA, CDR2 FQGTGA. The CDR3 loop is CASSRSGGNTGELFF. In nucleotides, the CDR3 is TGTGCCAGCAGCCGAAGCGGGGGGAACACCGGGGAGCTGTTTTTT.

The rearrangement links TRBV5-1 to TRBJ2-5; D is perhaps TRBD2 (5 bases). V lost 0 bases, J lost 4 bases, and 13 bases lay in between. CDR3 length equals 15 residues. Germline CDR1 is SGHRS and CDR2 is YFSETQ. The CDR3 DNA sequence: TGCGCCAGCAGCTTGGAGAATTCCGAGGGAGAGACCCAGTACTTC. It translates to CASSLENSEGETQYF.

This clone was recorded once. CDR3 sequence (DNA): TGTGCCAGCAGTTTAAGGAGGACAGATACGCAGTATTTT. This sequence encodes CASSLRRTDTQYF. The chain uses TRBV27 and TRBJ2-3; tentatively, D is TRBD2 (5 bases). Germline V gene data show CDR1 as MNHEY and CDR2 as SMNVEV (reference sequence). V was clipped by 2 bases and J by 3 bases, with 6 bases between them. The CDR3 extends over 13 amino acids.

This chain uses TRBV27 with TRBJ2-2, with TRBD2 identical over 8 bases. Germline values: CDR1 MNHEY, CDR2 SMNVEV (reference sequence). CDR3 length: 15 residues. V was clipped by 3 bases and J by 7 bases; unmatched bases: 7. The CDR3 spells CASSFSTGGRGELFF. The CDR3 nucleotides are TGTGCCAGCAGTTTCTCCACGGGAGGGCGCGGGGAGCTGTTTTTT.

The chain is built from TRBV30 and TRBJ1-4; tentative D call: TRBD1 (6 bases). The CDR3 has 13 residues. CDR1 is GTSNPN, CDR2 SVGIG, per germline (reference sequence). Here the CDR3 reads CALQGANLGDLFF. The DNA for the CDR3 is TGTGCTCTACAGGGAGCGAACTTAGGGGACCTGTTTTTT.

The CDR3 spells CASSLRTPTGSSYNEQFF. The CDR3 bases are TGCGCCAGCAGCTTGCGGACCCCGACAGGGAGCTCCTACAATGAGCAGTTCTTC. The chain uses TRBV5-1 and TRBJ2-1, with TRBD1 matching 7 bases. With 1 base clipped from V and 0 bases from J, the junction kept 10 bases outside the gene matches. Germline CDR1 reads SGHRS; CDR2 reads YFSETQ. The CDR3 spans 18 residues.

In its sample, this clone was seen a few times. The gene calls are TRBV7-2 and TRBJ2-7, with 9 bases aligning to TRBD1. The CDR3 extends over 16 amino acids. After removal of 5 bases from V and 4 bases from J, the junction contained 12 bases not matched to a gene. Germline V gene data show CDR1 as SGHTA and CDR2 as FQGNSA. The CDR3 DNA follows: TGTGCCAGCAGCCAACCCGGGACAGGGTATACTTACGAGCAGTACTTC. It translates to CASSQPGTGYTYEQYF.

The CDR3 loop reads CASRRTSGTYNEQFF. CDR3 bases: TGTGCCAGCAGGAGGACTAGCGGAACCTACAATGAGCAGTTCTTC. The chain combines TRBV28 with TRBJ2-1; 10 bases are a match to TRBD2. V lost 6 bases to trimming and J lost 2 bases; unmatched junction nucleotides: 4. This CDR3 region has 15 residues. Looked up from germline, CDR1 is MDHEN and CDR2 is SYDVKM.

The chain recombines TRBV18 with TRBJ2-5; TRBD1 matches at 8 bases. CDR1 and CDR2 from the germline V gene are KGHSH and LQKENI. This CDR3 contains 15 residues. V trimming: 3 bases; J trimming: 2 bases; junction bases outside the gene matches: 5. The CDR3 here is CASSPVGQGQETQYF. The DNA of the CDR3 is TGTGCCAGCTCACCCGTCGGACAGGGTCAAGAGACCCAGTACTTC.

The chain employs TRBV28 and TRBJ2-2, with TRBD2 matching over 10 bases. The V and J ends lost 8 bases and 9 bases, in that order; junction bases with no gene match: 9. CDR3 length: 14 residues. The germline V gene has CDR1 MDHEN and CDR2 SYDVKM. The CDR3 loop is CASEAGGPPWELFF. CDR3 nucleotide sequence: TGTGCCAGCGAAGCGGGAGGGCCACCGTGGGAGCTGTTTTTT.

This chain joins TRBV7-9 and TRBJ1-1; 9 nucleotides agree with TRBD1. Germline V CDR1 and CDR2: SEHNR, FQNEAQ (reference sequence). V trimming: 4 bases; J trimming: 0 bases; junction bases outside the gene matches: 12. CDR3 length: 18 amino acids. The CDR3, as DNA: TGTGCCAGCAGCTCGCCGGGACAGGGTACCACGATGAACACTGAAGCTTTCTTT. Amino acid sequence: CASSSPGQGTTMNTEAFF.

This clone has just one count. The chain combines TRBV6-1 with TRBJ2-1; the match to TRBD1 covers 9 bases. Per the germline V gene, CDR1 is MNHNS and CDR2 is SASEGT. The V and J ends lost 7 bases and 9 bases, in that order; junction bases with no gene match: 7. This CDR3 has 13 amino acids. CDR3 loop: CASTWDREGEQFF. CDR3 nucleotides: TGTGCCAGCACCTGGGACAGGGAGGGTGAGCAGTTCTTC.

The CDR3 sequence is CASSVSRTGESEQYF. In DNA, the CDR3 is TGTGCCAGTAGTGTTTCCAGGACAGGGGAGAGCGAGCAGTACTTC. This chain uses TRBV19 with TRBJ2-7; 9 bases match TRBD1. Looked up from germline, CDR1 is LNHDA and CDR2 is SQIVND (reference sequence). The V and J ends lost 5 bases and 6 bases, in that order; junction bases with no gene match: 11. The CDR3 is 15 amino acids.

Here the CDR3 reads CASSFAWTGMGNSPLHF. The DNA for the CDR3 is TGTGCCAGCAGCTTTGCTTGGACAGGGATGGGTAATTCACCCCTCCACTTT. This sequence joins TRBV5-4 and TRBJ1-6; TRBD1 agrees at 8 bases. J gave up 6 bases and V 2 bases, and 10 bases lay outside the gene matches. Per germline, CDR1 SGHNT and CDR2 YYREEE (reference sequence). The CDR3 contains 17 residues.

The chain employs TRBV19 and TRBJ1-1; D not resolved. The CDR3 has 13 residues. The V gene's germline CDR1 is LNHDA and CDR2 SQIVND (reference sequence). The V end lost 3 bases, the J end lost 8 bases, and 13 bases lay between the germline ends. CDR3 in DNA: TGTGCCAGTAGTATGCGGTGGGGAGGGGAAGCTTTCTTT. Protein sequence: CASSMRWGGEAFF.

This chain links TRBV4-2 with TRBJ1-2, with 9 bases matching TRBD1. V lost 1 base, J lost 4 bases, and 7 bases stayed unmatched. Per germline, CDR1 LGHNA and CDR2 YNFKEQ. This CDR3 has 16 amino acids. CDR3 DNA: TGTGCCAGCAGCCAAGGCCGACCGGGACAGGGCTATGGCTACACCTTC. It yields the protein CASSQGRPGQGYGYTF.

The chain carries TRBV9 and TRBJ1-1; no definite D call. V gave up 1 base and J gave up 3 bases, with 7 bases separating them. Germline CDR1 is SGDLS and CDR2 is YYNGEE. The CDR3 has 13 residues. The CDR3 protein is CASSVREYTEAFF. CDR3 DNA: TGTGCCAGCAGCGTACGGGAGTACACTGAAGCTTTCTTT.

The chain uses TRBV6-1 and TRBJ2-2; 10 bases agree with TRBD1. CDR1 is MNHNS and CDR2 is SASEGT in the germline V gene. V trimming: 4 bases; J trimming: 4 bases; junction bases outside the gene matches: 6. There are 16 residues in the CDR3. The CDR3 sequence is CASSAWDRGLTGELFF. In DNA form, the CDR3 reads TGTGCCAGCAGTGCCTGGGACAGGGGCCTCACCGGGGAGCTGTTTTTT.

The DNA for the CDR3 is TGTGCCAGCAGACAGAGCTCTGGAAACACCATATATTTT. It is translated as CASRQSSGNTIYF. This chain uses TRBV2 with TRBJ1-3; no clear D. Trimming took 6 bases from V and 0 from J, leaving 6 bases between them. Germline CDR1 reads SNHLY; CDR2 reads FYNNEI. CDR3 size: 13 residues.

This chain links TRBV28 with TRBJ1-4, with TRBD1 as a possible D gene (6 bases). The length of the CDR3 is 16 residues. The germline V gene encodes CDR1 MDHEN and CDR2 SYDVKM. The V gene lost 5 bases and the J gene lost 4 bases, with 17 bases spanning the gap. The CDR3 bases are TGTGCCAGCAGTCAATCCGGCACAGGGAATAATGAAAAACTGTTTTTT. Translating it yields CASSQSGTGNNEKLFF.

The V call is TRBV5-1, the J call TRBJ2-7, with 8 positions matching TRBD2. This CDR3 is built from 19 residues. Germline CDR1 and CDR2: SGHRS and YFSETQ. V dropped 0 bases and J dropped 0; count of bases not matched to a gene: 14. The CDR3 DNA sequence: TGCGCCAGCAGCTTGGGGCTAACGGGAGGGCCTTTGAGCTCCTACGAGCAGTACTTC. Translation gives CASSLGLTGGPLSSYEQYF.

This clone appeared a few times. This chain uses TRBV2 with TRBJ1-1; D not certain. The germline V gene has CDR1 SNHLY and CDR2 FYNNEI. The CDR3 is made up of 12 amino acids. V lost 4 bases to trimming and J lost 11 bases, with 14 bases between them. The CDR3 nucleotides are TGTGCCAGCAGTGCATGGGCAAAGGATGCTTTCTTT. This gives the protein CASSAWAKDAFF.